The rows below give T cell receptor beta chains drawn from one sample of a study of Ad26.COV2.S vaccination and SARS-CoV-2 variants. Clones were sequenced by immunoSEQ multiplex PCR, and TCRdb holds only the in-frame ones, with some missing. The profile shows a few hundred thousand clones, over 75% of them singletons. Sample: peripheral blood, taken in a trial of Ad26.COV2.S vaccine versus placebo. These receptors came from a person aged 18-65 years who received the Ad26.COV2.S COVID-19 vaccine or a placebo. Each CDR3 is given with its conserved first and last residue. The D gene is left open where the match is weak. Clone size is given for some rows only: seen once, a few or many times, or a class if the clone is expanded.

j_gene,d_gene,v_gene,abundance,CDR3aa,CDR3nt
TRBJ2-5,.,TRBV5-1,few,CASSLGQGKETQYF,TGCGCCAGCAGCTTGGGTCAGGGGAAAGAGACCCAGTACTTC
TRBJ2-1,.,TRBV6-1,few,CASSETQGGHEQFF,TGTGCCAGCAGTGAAACTCAGGGAGGCCATGAGCAGTTCTTC
TRBJ1-6,.,TRBV7-2,.,CASSAGLGNSPLHF,TGTGCCAGCAGCGCGGGCCTTGGAAATTCACCCCTCCACTTT
TRBJ2-2,TRBD1,TRBV6-6,.,CASSPPEGQGARELFF,TGTGCCAGCAGTCCCCCAGAGGGACAGGGGGCGAGGGAGCTGTTTTTT
TRBJ2-3,.,TRBV6-5,.,CASSFGQPGDTQYF,TGTGCCAGCAGTTTCGGACAGCCGGGGGATACGCAGTATTTT
TRBJ2-2,.,TRBV6-1,once,CASRELGNWGTGELFF,TGTGCCAGCAGGGAACTGGGCAACTGGGGCACCGGGGAGCTGTTTTTT
TRBJ2-7,.,TRBV19,.,CASSIWGKSGEQYF,TGTGCCAGTAGTATTTGGGGGAAGAGTGGCGAGCAGTACTTC
TRBJ2-7,.,TRBV5-1,.,CASSLYTAAYEQYF,TGCGCCAGCAGCTTGTATACGGCGGCCTACGAGCAGTACTTC
TRBJ2-2,TRBD1,TRBV4-3,.,CASSHWGQHTGELFF,TGCGCCAGCAGCCATTGGGGACAGCACACCGGGGAGCTGTTTTTT
TRBJ2-7,.,TRBV5-4,.,CASSKEGRGYEQYF,TGTGCCAGCAGCAAGGAAGGCAGGGGTTACGAGCAGTACTTC
TRBJ2-7,TRBD2,TRBV4-1,.,CASSQDRTSGGHSSYEQYF,TGCGCCAGCAGCCAGGACAGGACTAGCGGTGGACATAGCTCCTACGAGCAGTACTTC
TRBJ2-7,TRBD2,TRBV6-1,.,CASSETLAGAYEQYF,TGTGCCAGCAGTGAAACACTAGCGGGGGCCTACGAGCAGTACTTC
TRBJ2-5,.,TRBV29-1,once,CSVGGTSGETQYF,TGCAGCGTTGGAGGGACCTCAGGAGAGACCCAGTACTTC
TRBJ1-1,TRBD1,TRBV5-1,.,CASSLTGERNTEAFF,TGCGCCAGCAGTTTGACAGGGGAAAGGAACACTGAAGCTTTCTTT
TRBJ2-7,.,TRBV7-3,.,CASSFGGPGGEQYF,TGTGCCAGCAGCTTCGGGGGGCCCGGAGGGGAGCAGTACTTC
TRBJ2-7,.,TRBV7-9,.,CASSLVAIGRGEESIEQYF,TGTGCCAGCAGCTTAGTTGCGATAGGAAGGGGGGAGGAATCGATCGAGCAGTACTTC
TRBJ1-3,.,TRBV19,.,CASSIGQSSGNTIYF,TGTGCCAGTAGTATCGGACAGAGCTCTGGAAACACCATATATTTT
TRBJ1-2,.,TRBV7-9,.,CASSNRPGYTF,TGTGCCAGCAGCAACAGGCCTGGCTACACCTTC
TRBJ1-4,.,TRBV28,.,CASRVRARAEEKLFF,TGTGCCAGCAGGGTGAGGGCCCGGGCTGAGGAAAAACTGTTTTTT
TRBJ2-5,TRBD1,TRBV6-5,.,CASSYSTGQETQYF,TGTGCCAGCAGTTACTCGACGGGACAGGAGACCCAGTACTTC
TRBJ2-7,TRBD1,TRBV4-1,.,CASSQAGTGSYEQYF,TGCGCCAGCAGCCAAGCCGGGACAGGCTCCTACGAGCAGTACTTC
TRBJ1-2,TRBD1,TRBV19,.,CATQGALGYTF,TGTGCCACCCAGGGGGCCCTTGGCTACACCTTC
TRBJ1-6,TRBD1,TRBV5-8,.,CASSKAQGTFFSPLHF,TGTGCCAGCAGCAAAGCACAGGGGACTTTTTTCTCACCCCTCCACTTT
TRBJ1-5,TRBD1,TRBV3-1/TRBV3-2,few,CASSLGQGGGQPQHF,TGTGCCAGCAGCCTAGGACAGGGAGGAGGTCAGCCCCAGCATTTT
TRBJ1-5,.,TRBV7-2,.,CASSPMGGRQPQHF,TGTGCCAGCAGCCCGATGGGGGGTAGACAGCCCCAGCATTTT
TRBJ2-1,TRBD2,TRBV27,.,CASKDPGGGNEQFF,TGTGCCAGCAAGGACCCCGGGGGGGGCAATGAGCAGTTCTTC
TRBJ2-5,.,TRBV6-5,.,CASLRIRGVETQYF,TGTGCCAGCCTCAGGATTAGGGGTGTTGAGACCCAGTACTTC
TRBJ1-1,.,TRBV11-1,.,CASSPVRVMNTEAFF,TGTGCCAGCAGCCCCGTTAGAGTCATGAACACTGAAGCTTTCTTT
TRBJ1-2,.,TRBV5-1,.,CASSLRGVGNYGYTF,TGCGCCAGCAGCTTGCGGGGGGTTGGTAACTATGGCTACACCTTC
TRBJ2-1,.,TRBV7-3,.,CASSLGGPNEQFF,TGTGCCAGCAGCTTGGGGGGGCCCAATGAGCAGTTCTTC
TRBJ1-5,.,TRBV16,.,CASSPAWGGPQHF,TGTGCCAGCAGCCCCGCGTGGGGGGGGCCCCAGCATTTT